The TCR beta chain described here comes from a study of control samples from healthy donors and cancer patients. Produced via immunoSEQ multiplex PCR; TCRdb's table is partial and in-frame only. The data show about 60,000 clones, 90% seen once. The CDR3 has 16 amino acids. In germline, CDR1 is MNHEY, CDR2 SVGAGI. Trimming shortened V by 4 bases and J by 1 base, and 16 bases separated the two germline ends. This clonotype was sampled from a woman aged 45-65 years with colorectal cancer. The chain joins TRBV6-5 to TRBJ1-2; no clear D gene. Sequenced sample: PBMCs. CDR3 nucleotide sequence: TGTGCCAGCAGTTCCCCGAGTAGCGACCATAACTATGGCTACACCTTC. It codes for CASSSPSSDHNYGYTF.